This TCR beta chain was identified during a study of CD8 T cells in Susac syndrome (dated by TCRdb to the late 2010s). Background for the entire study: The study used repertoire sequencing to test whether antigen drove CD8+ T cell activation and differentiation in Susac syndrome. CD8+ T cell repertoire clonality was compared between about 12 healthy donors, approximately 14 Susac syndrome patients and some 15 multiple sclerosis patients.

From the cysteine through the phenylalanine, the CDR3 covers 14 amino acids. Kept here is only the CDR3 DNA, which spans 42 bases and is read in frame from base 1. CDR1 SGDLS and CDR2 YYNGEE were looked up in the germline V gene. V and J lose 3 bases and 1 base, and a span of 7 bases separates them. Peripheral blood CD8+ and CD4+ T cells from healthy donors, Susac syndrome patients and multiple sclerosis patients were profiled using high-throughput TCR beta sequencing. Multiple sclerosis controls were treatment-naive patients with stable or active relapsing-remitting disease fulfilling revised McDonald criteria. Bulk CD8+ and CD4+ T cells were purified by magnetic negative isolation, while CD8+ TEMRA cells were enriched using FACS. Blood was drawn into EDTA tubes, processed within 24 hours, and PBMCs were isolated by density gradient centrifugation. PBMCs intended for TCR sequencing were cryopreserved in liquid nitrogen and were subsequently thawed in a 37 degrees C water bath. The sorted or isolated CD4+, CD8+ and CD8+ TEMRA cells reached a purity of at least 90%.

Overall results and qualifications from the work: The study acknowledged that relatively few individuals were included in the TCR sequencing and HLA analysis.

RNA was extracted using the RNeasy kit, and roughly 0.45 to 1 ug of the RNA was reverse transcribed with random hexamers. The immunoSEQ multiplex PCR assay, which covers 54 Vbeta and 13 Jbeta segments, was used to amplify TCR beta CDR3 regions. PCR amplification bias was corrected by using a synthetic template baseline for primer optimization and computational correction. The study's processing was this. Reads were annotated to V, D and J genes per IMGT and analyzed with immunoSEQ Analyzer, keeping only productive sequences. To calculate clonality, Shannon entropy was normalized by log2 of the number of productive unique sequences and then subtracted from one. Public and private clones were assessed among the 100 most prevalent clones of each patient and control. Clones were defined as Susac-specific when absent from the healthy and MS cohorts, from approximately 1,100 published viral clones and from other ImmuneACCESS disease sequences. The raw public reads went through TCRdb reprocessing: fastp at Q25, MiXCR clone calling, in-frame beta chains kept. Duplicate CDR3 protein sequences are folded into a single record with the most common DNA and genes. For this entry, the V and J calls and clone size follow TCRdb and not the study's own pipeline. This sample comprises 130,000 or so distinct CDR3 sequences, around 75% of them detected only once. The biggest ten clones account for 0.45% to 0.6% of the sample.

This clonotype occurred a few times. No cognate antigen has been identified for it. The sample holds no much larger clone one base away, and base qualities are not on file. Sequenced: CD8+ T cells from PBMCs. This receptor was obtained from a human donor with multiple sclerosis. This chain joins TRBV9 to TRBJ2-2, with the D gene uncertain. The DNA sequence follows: TGTGCCAGCAGCGCTTACGGGAACACCGGGGAGCTGTTTTTT. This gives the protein CASSAYGNTGELFF.